This T cell receptor beta chain was found in a study of OX40 agonist ivuxolimab in advanced cancers. Assay used: immunoSEQ multiplex PCR; TCRdb lists only in-frame clones, some missing. In the table there are over 75,000 clones, approximately 88% of which are singletons. Trimming took 7 bases from V and 6 from J, leaving 18 bases between them. The CDR3 runs 14 residues. Per germline, CDR1 SEHNR and CDR2 FQNEAQ (reference sequence). General observations from the study: Low normalized clonal expansion also occurred in some nonresponding patients.

On this clone itself: Its antigen remains unknown.

No patient had autoimmune disease or received systemic immunosuppression. V and J are TRBV7-9 and TRBJ1-2; D is ambiguous. This TCR was recovered from an adult with an advanced solid tumor such as melanoma, head and neck, liver or kidney cancer. The sequenced sample was CD4+ or CD8+ T cells sorted from blood, obtained in a trial of the OX40 agonist ivuxolimab. CDR3 DNA: TGTGCCAGCACGGGCCTCCTAACTCGGAATGGCTACACCTTC. Translating gives CASTGLLTRNGYTF.